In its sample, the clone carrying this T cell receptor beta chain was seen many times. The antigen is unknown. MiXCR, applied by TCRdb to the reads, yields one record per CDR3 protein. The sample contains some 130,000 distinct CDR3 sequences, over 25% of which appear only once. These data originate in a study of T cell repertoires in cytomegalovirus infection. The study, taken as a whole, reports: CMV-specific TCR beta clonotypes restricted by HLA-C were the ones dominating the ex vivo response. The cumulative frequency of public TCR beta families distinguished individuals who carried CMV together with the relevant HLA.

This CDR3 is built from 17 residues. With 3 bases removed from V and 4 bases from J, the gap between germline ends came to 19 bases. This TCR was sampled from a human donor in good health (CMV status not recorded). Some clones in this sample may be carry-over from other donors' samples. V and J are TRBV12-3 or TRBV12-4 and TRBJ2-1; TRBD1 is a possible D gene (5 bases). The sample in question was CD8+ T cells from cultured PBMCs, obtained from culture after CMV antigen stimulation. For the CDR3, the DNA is TGTGCCAGCAGTTTGACTTTGACAGAAACTATATACAATGAGCAGTTCTTC. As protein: CASSLTLTETIYNEQFF.